Below are 19 T cell receptor beta chains sequenced from a single sample in a study of blood T cell repertoires in COVID-19. Using immunoSEQ multiplex PCR, the repertoire was profiled, and TCRdb retains in-frame clones only, with some absent. The table has around 230,000 clones, 65% to 90% seen once. The sequenced sample consisted of peripheral blood. Every receptor here comes from a man in his forties who had recovered from COVID-19.

The chain joins TRBV12-1 to TRBJ2-2; the D call in the table, TRBD2, was not verified against the DNA. TRBV12-1 is assigned pseudogene status. The CDR3 contains 18 residues. The CDR3 spells CASSPRTSGRACTGELFF. CDR3 nucleotides: TGTGCCAGCAGCCCACGGACTAGCGGGAGGGCCTGCACCGGGGAGCTGTTTTTT.

This chain connects TRBV5-6 to TRBJ2-2, with D unclear. CDR1 and CDR2 from the germline V gene are SGHDT and YYEEEE. This CDR3 region has 13 residues. The V gene lost 1 base and the J gene lost 3 bases, with 4 bases spanning the gap. The chain's CDR3 is CASSLSYTGELFF. The CDR3, as DNA: TGTGCCAGCAGCTTGTCGTACACCGGGGAGCTGTTTTTT.

This clone was found once. This rearrangement joins TRBV2 to TRBJ2-3, with 12 bases fitting TRBD2. This CDR3 is 13 amino acids long. V dropped 9 bases and J dropped 7; count of bases not matched to a gene: 5. The germline V gene has CDR1 SNHLY and CDR2 FYNNEI. As DNA, the CDR3 is TGTGCCAGTGGACTAGCGGGATTGAATACGCAGTATTTT. Protein product: CASGLAGLNTQYF.

This chain joins TRBV2 and TRBJ2-1; TRBD2 matches 9 bases. The junction had 3 bases not matched to a gene; V was cut back by 6 bases and J by 3 bases. The CDR3 has 14 residues. CDR1 is SNHLY and CDR2 is FYNNEI in the germline V gene. The CDR3 reads CASRRGGLYNEQFF. The CDR3, as DNA: TGTGCCAGCAGGCGGGGGGGCCTCTACAATGAGCAGTTCTTC.

V usage is TRBV19 and J usage is TRBJ1-3; 8 bases are shared with TRBD1. This CDR3 spans 15 amino acids. The J segment lost 0 bases and the V segment lost 5 bases, leaving 3 bases of the junction unmatched. The germline V gene has CDR1 LNHDA and CDR2 SQIVND (reference sequence). The CDR3, as DNA: TGTGCCAGTAGTGGACAGGGTCTCTCTGGAAACACCATATATTTT. This codes for CASSGQGLSGNTIYF.

V gene TRBV5-6 combines with J gene TRBJ2-1, with D perhaps TRBD1 (5 bases). The germline V gene encodes CDR1 SGHDT and CDR2 YYEEEE. The CDR3 sequence is 16 residues long. With 3 bases removed from V and 2 bases from J, the gap between germline ends came to 15 bases. The CDR3 nucleotides read TGTGCCAGCAGCTCCACAGGAGATGTGACCTACAATGAGCAGTTCTTC. Its translation is CASSSTGDVTYNEQFF.

The chain uses TRBV4-1 and TRBJ2-1, with D uncertain. Germline V gives CDR1 MGHRA, CDR2 YSYEKL. There are 16 residues in the CDR3. Between the trimmed V and J ends, which lost 4 bases and 1 base, there was a span of 14 bases. The CDR3 loop reads CASSRLEAASYNEQFF. As DNA, the CDR3 is TGCGCCAGCAGCCGTTTAGAGGCAGCTTCCTACAATGAGCAGTTCTTC.

The chain uses TRBV13 and TRBJ2-3, with a weak D call TRBD1 (7 bases). Germline V gene lookup returns CDR1 PRHDT and CDR2 FYEKMQ (reference sequence). The CDR3 consists of 16 residues. V dropped 5 bases and J dropped 3 bases, with 18 bases sitting between them. The DNA for the CDR3 is TGTGCCAGCAGCACCGACAGGGACGGGAGAACAGATACGCAGTATTTT. It specifies CASSTDRDGRTDTQYF.

The V call is TRBV5-1, the J call TRBJ2-5; D possibly corresponds to TRBD2 (5 bases). CDR3 length equals 15 residues. The V end was cut by 4 bases, the J end by 4 bases, with 17 bases between. CDR1 SGHRS and CDR2 YFSETQ come from the germline V gene. CDR3 DNA sequence: TGCGCCAGCAGCATCGGACTCGACCTCGGAGAGACCCAGTACTTC. Residues: CASSIGLDLGETQYF.

The V gene is TRBV10-3, the J gene TRBJ1-1, with D perhaps TRBD1 (6 bases). The CDR3 runs 11 residues. The germline V gene has CDR1 ENHRY and CDR2 SYGVKD. Trimming removed 6 bases from V and 7 bases from J, with 9 bases in between. For the CDR3, the DNA is TGTGCCATCAGCCCAGGGGATGAAGCTTTCTTT. Translation: CAISPGDEAFF.

This clone was counted once. The gene calls are TRBV6-5 and TRBJ2-7; tentatively, D is TRBD1 (5 bases). This CDR3 contains 15 residues. Germline CDR1 reads MNHEY; CDR2 reads SVGAGI. Trimming pared 2 bases from V and 0 bases from J, leaving 11 bases between. CDR3 DNA: TGTGCCAGCAGTTACCAAGGGGTTGGCTCCTACGAGCAGTACTTC. Translation: CASSYQGVGSYEQYF.

This clone was counted a single time. A much larger clone sits a single nucleotide away, making a read error possible. This rearrangement joins TRBV11-2 to TRBJ1-1, with 9 bases matching TRBD1. CDR1 and CDR2 from the germline V gene are SGHAT and FQNNGV. V gave up 5 bases and J gave up 3 bases; unmatched junction bases: 1. The CDR3 loop spans 13 amino acids. The CDR3 DNA is TGTGCCAGCAGCAGGGACAGGGACACTGAAGCTTTCTTT. Translating gives CASSRDRDTEAFF.

This rearrangement joins TRBV5-3 to TRBJ1-3; 7 bases fit TRBD1. TRBV5-3 is noted as an ORF with a role that remains uncertain. Trimming removed 0 bases from V and 1 base from J; junction bases left unmatched: 7. The CDR3 extends over 17 amino acids. In DNA, the CDR3 is TGTGCCAGAAGCTTGGTCTCCAGGGGGAGGTCTGGAAACACCATATATTTT. It is translated as CARSLVSRGRSGNTIYF.

This chain connects TRBV5-4 to TRBJ2-1; 7 nucleotides agree with TRBD2. The junction had 13 bases not matched to a gene; V was cut back by 4 bases and J by 6 bases. Germline CDR1 SGHNT, CDR2 YYREEE (reference sequence). This CDR3 has 16 amino acids. CDR3 nucleotide sequence: TGTGCCAGCAGCCGAACTTGGGCGGGAGAGGGCAATGAGCAGTTCTTC. This gives the protein CASSRTWAGEGNEQFF.

The chain couples TRBV4-3 to TRBJ2-7; 11 bases line up with TRBD1. V lost 4 bases to trimming and J lost 5 bases; unmatched junction nucleotides: 7. Germline V gene lookup returns CDR1 LGHNA and CDR2 YSLEER. CDR3 length equals 15 residues. This CDR3 reads CASSPGTGGIDEQYF. CDR3 bases: TGCGCCAGCAGCCCGGGGACAGGGGGGATCGACGAGCAGTACTTC.

The CDR3 DNA reads as TGTGCCTGGAGTGCGGACTCTGTCACCGGGGAGCTGTTTTTT. Translation gives CAWSADSVTGELFF. The rearrangement joins TRBV30 to TRBJ2-2, with TRBD2 as a possible D gene (5 bases). CDR1 and CDR2 from the germline V gene are GTSNPN and SVGIG (reference sequence). Trimming removed 1 base at V and 4 bases at J, with 10 bases between. CDR3 length equals 14 residues.

The rearrangement links TRBV5-4 to TRBJ1-4; weak D call: TRBD1 (5 bases). The CDR3 has 14 amino acids. Germline V lookup: CDR1 SGHNT, CDR2 YYREEE (reference sequence). The V end lost 2 bases, the J end lost 7 bases, and 12 bases lay between the germline ends. The CDR3 DNA reads as TGTGCCAGCAGCTTTGGTCAGGGAACTGAAAAACTGTTTTTT. Protein: CASSFGQGTEKLFF.

This clone showed up just a few times. V usage is TRBV5-1 and J usage is TRBJ1-5; D is ambiguous. CDR1 and CDR2 (germline): SGHRS, YFSETQ. The CDR3 contains 15 residues. V lost 2 bases to trimming and J lost 2 bases, with 11 bases between them. CDR3 amino acids: CASSLTGYGNQPQHF. Written as DNA, the CDR3 is TGCGCCAGCAGCTTAACCGGTTATGGCAATCAGCCCCAGCATTTT.

This sequence joins TRBV3-1 (or the pseudogene TRBV3-2) and TRBJ2-7; no definite D call. The CDR3 consists of 10 residues. CDR1 and CDR2 from the germline V gene are LGHDT and YNNKEL (reference sequence). Trimming left V 7 bases short and J 4 bases short, with 5 bases between. In DNA form, the CDR3 reads TGTGCCAGCATCCTATACGAGCAGTACTTC. It is translated as CASILYEQYF.